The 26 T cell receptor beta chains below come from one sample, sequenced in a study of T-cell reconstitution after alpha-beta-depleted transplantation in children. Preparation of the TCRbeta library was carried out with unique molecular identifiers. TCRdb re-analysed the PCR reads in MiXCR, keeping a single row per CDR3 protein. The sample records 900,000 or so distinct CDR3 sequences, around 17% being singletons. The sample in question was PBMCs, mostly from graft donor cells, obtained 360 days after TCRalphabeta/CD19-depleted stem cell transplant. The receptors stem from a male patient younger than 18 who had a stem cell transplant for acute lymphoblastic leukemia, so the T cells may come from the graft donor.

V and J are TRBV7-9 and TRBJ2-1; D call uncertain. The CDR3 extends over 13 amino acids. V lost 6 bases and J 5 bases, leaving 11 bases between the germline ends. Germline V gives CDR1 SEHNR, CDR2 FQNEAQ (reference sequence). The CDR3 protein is CASSPSANNEQFF. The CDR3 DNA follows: TGTGCCAGCAGTCCGTCGGCCAACAATGAGCAGTTCTTC. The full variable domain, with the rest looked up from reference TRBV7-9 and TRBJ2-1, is DTGVSQNPRHKITKRGQNVTFRCDPISEHNRLYWYRQTLGQGPEFLTYFQNEAQLEKSRLLSDRFSAERPKGSFSTLEIQRTEQGDSAMYLCASSPSANNEQFFGPGTRLTVL.

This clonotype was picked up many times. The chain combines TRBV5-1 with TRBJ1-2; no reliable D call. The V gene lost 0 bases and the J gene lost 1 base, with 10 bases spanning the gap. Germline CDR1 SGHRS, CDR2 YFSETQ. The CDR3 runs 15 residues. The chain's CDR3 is CASSLAAGSNYGYTF. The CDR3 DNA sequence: TGCGCCAGCAGCTTGGCGGCAGGCAGTAACTATGGCTACACCTTC.

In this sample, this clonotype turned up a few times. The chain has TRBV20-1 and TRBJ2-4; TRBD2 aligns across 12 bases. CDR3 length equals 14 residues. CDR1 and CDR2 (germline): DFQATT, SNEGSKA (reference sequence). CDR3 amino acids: CSPSGRATKNIQYF. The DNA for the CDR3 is TGCAGCCCTAGCGGGAGGGCCACCAAAAACATTCAGTACTTC.

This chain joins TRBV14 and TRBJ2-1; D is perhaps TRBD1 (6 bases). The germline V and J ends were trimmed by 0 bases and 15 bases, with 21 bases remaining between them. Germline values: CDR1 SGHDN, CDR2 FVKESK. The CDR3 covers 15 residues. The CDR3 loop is CASSQDRRLGAEGFF. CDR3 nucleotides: TGTGCCAGCAGCCAAGATCGTCGATTGGGGGCTGAAGGGTTCTTC.

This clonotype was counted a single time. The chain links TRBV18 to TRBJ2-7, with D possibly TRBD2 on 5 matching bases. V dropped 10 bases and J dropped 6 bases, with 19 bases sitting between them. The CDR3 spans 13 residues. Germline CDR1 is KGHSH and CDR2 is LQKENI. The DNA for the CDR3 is TGTGCCACCCACACACTTGACCGGGGCGAGCAGTACTTC. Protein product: CATHTLDRGEQYF.

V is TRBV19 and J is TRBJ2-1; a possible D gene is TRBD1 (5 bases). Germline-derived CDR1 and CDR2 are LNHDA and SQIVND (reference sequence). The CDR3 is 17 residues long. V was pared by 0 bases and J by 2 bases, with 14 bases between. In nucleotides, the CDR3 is TGTGCCAGTAGTATAGATCCCCCAGGGCCGACCTACAATGAGCAGTTCTTC. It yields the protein CASSIDPPGPTYNEQFF.

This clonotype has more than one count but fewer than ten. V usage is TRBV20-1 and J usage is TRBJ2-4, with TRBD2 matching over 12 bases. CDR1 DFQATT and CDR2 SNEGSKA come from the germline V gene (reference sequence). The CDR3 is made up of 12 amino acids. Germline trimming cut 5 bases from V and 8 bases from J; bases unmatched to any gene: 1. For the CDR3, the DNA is TGCAGTGCTGGGACTAGCGGGTACATTCAGTACTTC. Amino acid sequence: CSAGTSGYIQYF.

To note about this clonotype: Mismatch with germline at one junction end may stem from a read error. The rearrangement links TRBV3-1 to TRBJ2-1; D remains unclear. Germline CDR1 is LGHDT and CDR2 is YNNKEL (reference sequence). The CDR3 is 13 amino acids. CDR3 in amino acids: CTSSQTPGDEQFF. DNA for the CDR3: TGTACCAGCAGCCAAACTCCTGGGGATGAGCAGTTCTTC.

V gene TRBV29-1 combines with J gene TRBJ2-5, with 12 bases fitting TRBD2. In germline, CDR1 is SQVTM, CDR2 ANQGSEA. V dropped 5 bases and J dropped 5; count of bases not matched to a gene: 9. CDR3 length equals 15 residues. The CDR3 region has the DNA TGCAGCGTTTGCATGACTAGCGGGAGTGGGGAGACCCAGTACTTC. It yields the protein CSVCMTSGSGETQYF.

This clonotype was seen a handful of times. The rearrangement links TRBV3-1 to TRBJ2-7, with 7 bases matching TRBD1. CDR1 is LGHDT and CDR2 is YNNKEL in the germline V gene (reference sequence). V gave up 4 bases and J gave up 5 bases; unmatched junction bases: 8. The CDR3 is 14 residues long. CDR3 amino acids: CASSRRQGRDEQYF. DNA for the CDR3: TGTGCCAGCAGCCGCCGACAGGGTCGAGACGAGCAGTACTTC.

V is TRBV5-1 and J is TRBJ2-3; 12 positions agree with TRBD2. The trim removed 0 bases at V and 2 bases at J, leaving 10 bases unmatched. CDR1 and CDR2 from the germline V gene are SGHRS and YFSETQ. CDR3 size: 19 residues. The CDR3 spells CASSLVAGLAGHSTDTQYF. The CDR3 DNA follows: TGCGCCAGCAGCTTGGTCGCAGGACTAGCGGGACATTCCACAGATACGCAGTATTTT.

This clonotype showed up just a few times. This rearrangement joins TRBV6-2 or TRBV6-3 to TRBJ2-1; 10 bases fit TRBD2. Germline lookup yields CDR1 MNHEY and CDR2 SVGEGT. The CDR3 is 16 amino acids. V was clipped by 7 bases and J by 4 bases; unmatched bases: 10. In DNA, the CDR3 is TGTGCCAGCAACAGACCGGGACTAGCGCATTACAATGAGCAGTTCTTC. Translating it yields CASNRPGLAHYNEQFF.

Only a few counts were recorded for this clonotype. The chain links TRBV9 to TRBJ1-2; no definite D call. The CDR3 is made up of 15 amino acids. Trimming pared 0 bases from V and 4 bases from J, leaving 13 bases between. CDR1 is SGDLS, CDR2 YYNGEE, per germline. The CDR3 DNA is TGTGCCAGCAGCGTAGCCCCTCTTGGCCTCTATGGCTACACCTTC. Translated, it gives CASSVAPLGLYGYTF.

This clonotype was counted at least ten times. CDR3 bases: TGCGCCAGCAGCACCTTAGGACAGAACACTGAAGCTTTCTTT. It yields the protein CASSTLGQNTEAFF. The chain carries TRBV5-1 and TRBJ1-1; possible D gene TRBD1, 5 bases. V lost 4 bases, J lost 1 base, and 11 bases lay in between. CDR1 and CDR2 from the germline V gene are SGHRS and YFSETQ. The CDR3 length is 14 residues.

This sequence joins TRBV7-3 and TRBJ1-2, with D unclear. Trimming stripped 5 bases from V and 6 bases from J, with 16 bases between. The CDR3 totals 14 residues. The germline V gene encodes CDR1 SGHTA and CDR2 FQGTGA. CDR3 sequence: CASSPSGLGDGYTF. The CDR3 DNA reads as TGTGCCAGCAGCCCATCGGGGTTAGGTGATGGCTACACCTTC.

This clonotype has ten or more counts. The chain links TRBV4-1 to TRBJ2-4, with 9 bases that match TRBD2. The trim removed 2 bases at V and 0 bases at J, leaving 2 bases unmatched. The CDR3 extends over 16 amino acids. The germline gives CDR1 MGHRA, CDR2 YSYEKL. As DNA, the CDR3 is TGCGCCAGCAGCCAAATAGCGGGAGTAGCCAAAAACATTCAGTACTTC. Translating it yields CASSQIAGVAKNIQYF.

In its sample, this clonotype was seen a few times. The CDR3 DNA reads TGCGCCAGCAGCTTGACAGTTCTTCGTTCCTCTGGAAACACCATATATTTT. Its translation is CASSLTVLRSSGNTIYF. The rearrangement uses TRBV5-1 and TRBJ1-3; D is undetermined. V shed 1 base and J shed 0 bases, with 14 bases lying between them. Germline CDR1 and CDR2: SGHRS and YFSETQ. CDR3 length: 17 residues. The complete variable domain, with remaining parts taken from reference TRBV5-1 and TRBJ1-3, reads KAGVTQTPRYLIKTRGQQVTLSCSPISGHRSVSWYQQTPGQGLQFLFEYFSETQRNKGNFPGRFSGRQFSNSRSEMNVSTLELGDSALYLCASSLTVLRSSGNTIYFGEGSWLTVV.

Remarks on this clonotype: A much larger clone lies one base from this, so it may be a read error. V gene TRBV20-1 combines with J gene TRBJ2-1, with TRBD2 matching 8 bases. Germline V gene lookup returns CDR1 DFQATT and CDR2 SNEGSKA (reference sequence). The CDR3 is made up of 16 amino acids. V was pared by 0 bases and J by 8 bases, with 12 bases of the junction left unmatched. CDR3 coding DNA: TGCAGTGCTAGAGATTATAGAACGACTAGCGTCGATGAGCAGTTCTTC. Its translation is CSARDYRTTSVDEQFF.

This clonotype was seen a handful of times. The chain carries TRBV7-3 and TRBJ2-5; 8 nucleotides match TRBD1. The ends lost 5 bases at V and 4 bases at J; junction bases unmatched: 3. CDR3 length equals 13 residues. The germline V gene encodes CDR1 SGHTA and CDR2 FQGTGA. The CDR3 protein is CASSVGQGETQYF. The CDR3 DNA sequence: TGTGCCAGCAGCGTAGGACAGGGAGAGACCCAGTACTTC.

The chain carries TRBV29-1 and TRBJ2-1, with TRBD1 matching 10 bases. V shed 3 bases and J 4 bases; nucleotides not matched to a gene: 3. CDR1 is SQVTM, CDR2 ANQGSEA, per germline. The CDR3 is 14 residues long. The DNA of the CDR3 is TGCAGCGTTGAGGGGACAGGGGATTACAATGAGCAGTTCTTC. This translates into CSVEGTGDYNEQFF.

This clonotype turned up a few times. DNA of the CDR3: TGTGCCAGCAGTTCGAGGACAGGAAATTCACCCCTCCACTTT. Amino acids: CASSSRTGNSPLHF. The rearrangement uses TRBV12-3 or TRBV12-4 and TRBJ1-6; 7 bases match TRBD1. This CDR3 is 14 amino acids long. V lost 4 bases to trimming and J lost 7 bases; unmatched junction nucleotides: 4.

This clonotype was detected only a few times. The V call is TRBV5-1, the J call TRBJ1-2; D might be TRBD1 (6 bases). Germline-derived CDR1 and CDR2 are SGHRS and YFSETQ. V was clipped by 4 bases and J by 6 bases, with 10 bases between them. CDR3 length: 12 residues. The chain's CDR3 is CASSTRQDGYTF. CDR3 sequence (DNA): TGCGCCAGCAGCACCAGACAGGATGGCTACACCTTC.

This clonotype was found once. The CDR3 here is CSALASSAETQYF. The CDR3 DNA reads as TGCAGTGCCCTTGCGTCCTCGGCGGAGACCCAGTACTTC. The chain employs TRBV20-1 and TRBJ2-5, with D unclear. Germline CDR1 is DFQATT and CDR2 is SNEGSKA (reference sequence). V was shortened by 6 bases and J by 5 bases, with 16 bases between the two germline ends. The CDR3 loop spans 13 amino acids.

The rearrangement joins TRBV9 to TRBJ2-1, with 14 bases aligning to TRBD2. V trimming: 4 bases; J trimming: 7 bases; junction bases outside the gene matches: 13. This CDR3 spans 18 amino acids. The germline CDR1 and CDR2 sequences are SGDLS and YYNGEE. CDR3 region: CASSFSSGLAGEANEQFF. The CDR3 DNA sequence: TGTGCCAGCAGCTTCAGCTCGGGACTAGCGGGAGAGGCGAATGAGCAGTTCTTC.

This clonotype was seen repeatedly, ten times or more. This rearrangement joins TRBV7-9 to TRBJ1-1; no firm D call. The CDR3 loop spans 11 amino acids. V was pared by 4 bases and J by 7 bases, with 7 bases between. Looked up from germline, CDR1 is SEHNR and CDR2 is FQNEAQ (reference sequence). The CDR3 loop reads CASSWSDEAFF. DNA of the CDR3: TGTGCCAGCAGCTGGTCTGATGAAGCTTTCTTT.

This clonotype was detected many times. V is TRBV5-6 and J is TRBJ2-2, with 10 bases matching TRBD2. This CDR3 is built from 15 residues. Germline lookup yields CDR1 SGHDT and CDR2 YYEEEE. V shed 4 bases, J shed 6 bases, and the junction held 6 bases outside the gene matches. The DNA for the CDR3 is TGTGCCAGCAGCCAACTAGCGGGAAGGCCCGGGGAGCTGTTTTTT. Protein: CASSQLAGRPGELFF. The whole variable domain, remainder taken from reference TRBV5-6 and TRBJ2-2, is DAGVTQSPTHLIKTRGQQVTLRCSPKSGHDTVSWYQQALGQGPQFIFQYYEEEERQRGNFPDRFSGHQFPNYSSELNVNALLLGDSALYLCASSQLAGRPGELFFGEGSRLTVL.